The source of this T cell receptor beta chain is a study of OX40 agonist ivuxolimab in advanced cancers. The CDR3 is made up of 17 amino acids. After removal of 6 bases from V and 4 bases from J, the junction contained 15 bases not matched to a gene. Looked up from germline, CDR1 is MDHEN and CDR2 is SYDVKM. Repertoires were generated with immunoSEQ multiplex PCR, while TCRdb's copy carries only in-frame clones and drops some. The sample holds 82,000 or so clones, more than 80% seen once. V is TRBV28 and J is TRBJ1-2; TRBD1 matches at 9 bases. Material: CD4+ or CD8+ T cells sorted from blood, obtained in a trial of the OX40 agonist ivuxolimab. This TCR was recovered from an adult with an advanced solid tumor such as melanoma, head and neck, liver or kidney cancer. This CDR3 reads CASRKDRGPQRSYGYTF. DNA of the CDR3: TGTGCCAGCAGGAAGGACAGGGGACCGCAGCGATCCTATGGCTACACCTTC.